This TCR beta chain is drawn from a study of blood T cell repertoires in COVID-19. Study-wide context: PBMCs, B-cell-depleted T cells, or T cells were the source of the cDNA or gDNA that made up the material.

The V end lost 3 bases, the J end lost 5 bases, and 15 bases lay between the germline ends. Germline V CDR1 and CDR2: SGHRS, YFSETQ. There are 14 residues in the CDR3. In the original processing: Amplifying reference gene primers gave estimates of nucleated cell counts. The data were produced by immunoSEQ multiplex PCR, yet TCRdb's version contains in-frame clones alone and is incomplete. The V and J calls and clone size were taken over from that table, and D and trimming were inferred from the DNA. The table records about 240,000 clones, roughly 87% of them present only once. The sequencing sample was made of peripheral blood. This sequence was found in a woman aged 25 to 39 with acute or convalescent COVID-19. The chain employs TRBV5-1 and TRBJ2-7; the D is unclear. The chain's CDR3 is CASSWFGSQDEQYF. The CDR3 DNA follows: TGCGCCAGCAGCTGGTTCGGGTCTCAAGACGAGCAGTACTTC.